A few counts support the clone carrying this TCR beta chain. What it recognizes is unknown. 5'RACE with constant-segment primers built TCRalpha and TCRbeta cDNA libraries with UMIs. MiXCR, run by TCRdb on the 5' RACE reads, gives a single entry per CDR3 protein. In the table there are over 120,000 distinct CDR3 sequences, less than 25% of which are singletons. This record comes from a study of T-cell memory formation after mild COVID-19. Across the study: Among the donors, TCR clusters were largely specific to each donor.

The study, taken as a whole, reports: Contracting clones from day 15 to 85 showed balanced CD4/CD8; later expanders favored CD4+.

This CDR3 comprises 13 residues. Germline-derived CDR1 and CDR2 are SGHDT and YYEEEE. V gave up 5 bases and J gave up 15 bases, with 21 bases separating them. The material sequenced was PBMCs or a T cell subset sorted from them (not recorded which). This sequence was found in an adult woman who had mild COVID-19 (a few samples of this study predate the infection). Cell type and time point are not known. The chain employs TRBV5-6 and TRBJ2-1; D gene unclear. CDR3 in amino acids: CASSPVLLGPMFF. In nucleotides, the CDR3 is TGTGCCAGCAGTCCGGTCCTACTGGGTCCGATGTTCTTC.